The 26 T cell receptor beta chains below were found in one sample sequenced in a study of blood T cell repertoires in COVID-19. Produced via immunoSEQ multiplex PCR; TCRdb's table is partial and in-frame only. The table lists around 170,000 clones, about 86% of them singletons. Source material: peripheral blood. Receptor source: a man in his thirties or forties with active or convalescent COVID-19.

The chain has TRBV6-2 or TRBV6-3 and TRBJ1-4, with 7 bases lining up with TRBD1. V shed 6 bases, J shed 8 bases, and the junction held 9 bases outside the gene matches. The CDR3 covers 14 residues. Per the germline V gene, CDR1 is MNHEY and CDR2 is SVGEGT. Here the CDR3 DNA reads TGTGCCAGCAGCAAGGACAGGTGGGGCGAAAAACTGTTTTTT. Translating it yields CASSKDRWGEKLFF.

This sequence joins TRBV19 and TRBJ1-2; TRBD1 might be the D (6 bases). Germline assignment: CDR1 LNHDA and CDR2 SQIVND (reference sequence). The CDR3 length is 13 residues. The germline V and J ends were trimmed by 6 bases and 4 bases, with 12 bases remaining between them. The DNA for the CDR3 is TGTGCCAGTAGCCTTACAGGGAGCTATGGCTACACCTTC. Translation: CASSLTGSYGYTF. The complete variable domain, with remaining parts taken from reference TRBV19 and TRBJ1-2, reads DGGITQSPKYLFRKEGQNVTLSCEQNLNHDAMYWYRQDPGQGLRLIYYSQIVNDFQKGDIAEGYSVSREKKESFPLTVTSAQKNPTAFYLCASSLTGSYGYTFGSGTRLTVV.

This clone was detected only once. The V gene is TRBV5-1, the J gene TRBJ2-3, with 13 bases that match TRBD2. CDR1 SGHRS and CDR2 YFSETQ come from the germline V gene. The CDR3 contains 16 residues. The ends lost 3 bases at V and 2 bases at J; junction bases unmatched: 3. The CDR3 here is CASSYGTSGATDTQYF. The CDR3 DNA is TGCGCCAGCAGCTACGGGACTAGCGGGGCCACAGATACGCAGTATTTT.

The rearrangement joins TRBV24-1 to TRBJ2-1; TRBD2 matches at 10 bases. Germline V CDR1 and CDR2: KGHDR, SFDVKD. V shed 4 bases and J 10 bases; nucleotides not matched to a gene: 12. This CDR3 is built from 16 residues. As DNA, the CDR3 is TGTGCCACCAGTGACGGCCTAGCGGGAGTTGTAAACGAGCAGTTCTTC. It translates to CATSDGLAGVVNEQFF.

This chain's CDR3 is CASSPLGDNYGYTF. In DNA, the CDR3 is TGTGCCAGCTCACCACTCGGGGATAACTATGGCTACACCTTC. V usage is TRBV18 and J usage is TRBJ1-2; D ambiguous. Per germline, CDR1 KGHSH and CDR2 LQKENI. The CDR3 spans 14 residues. V lost 1 base and J 1 base, leaving 7 bases between the germline ends.

This chain links TRBV25-1 with TRBJ2-7, with D possibly TRBD2 on 5 matching bases. Germline V gene sequence: CDR1 MGHDK, CDR2 SYGVNS. V was clipped by 0 bases and J by 1 base, with 7 bases between them. The CDR3 is 14 residues long. CDR3 in DNA: TGTGCCAGCAGTGAATATGGCGGGTCCTACGAGCAGTACTTC. Its translation: CASSEYGGSYEQYF.

The chain has TRBV7-2 and TRBJ2-7; D possibly corresponds to TRBD2 (5 bases). Between the trimmed V and J ends, which lost 5 bases and 0 bases, there was a span of 8 bases. The CDR3 runs 13 residues. Germline V gene sequence: CDR1 SGHTA, CDR2 FQGNSA. The CDR3 sequence is CASSIGNSYEQYF. The DNA of the CDR3 is TGTGCCAGCAGCATCGGGAACTCCTACGAGCAGTACTTC.

The chain links TRBV12-3 or TRBV12-4 to TRBJ1-5; D remains unclear. With 6 bases removed from V and 0 bases from J, the gap between germline ends came to 6 bases. CDR3 length: 13 residues. CDR3 sequence (DNA): TGTGCCAGCAGATCAGGTAGCAATCAGCCCCAGCATTTT. Its translation: CASRSGSNQPQHF.

The chain couples TRBV30 to TRBJ1-5; the D is unclear. The CDR3 is 13 amino acids. The germline CDR1 and CDR2 sequences are GTSNPN and SVGIG (reference sequence). V dropped 1 base and J dropped 1 base, with 5 bases sitting between them. The CDR3 sequence: CAWSAQSNQPQHF. Written as DNA, the CDR3 is TGTGCCTGGAGTGCCCAGAGCAATCAGCCCCAGCATTTT.

This chain links TRBV6-2 or TRBV6-3 with TRBJ1-5; 8 nucleotides align to TRBD1. V lost 7 bases to trimming and J lost 6 bases; unmatched junction nucleotides: 8. This CDR3 has 14 amino acids. Germline V gene data show CDR1 as MNHEY and CDR2 as SVGEGT. CDR3 nucleotides: TGTGCCAGCACCCCGGGACAGGAGTTTCAGCCCCAGCATTTT. Its translation is CASTPGQEFQPQHF.

The J gene is TRBJ2-2, the V gene TRBV7-9; D may be TRBD1 (7 bases). The CDR3 is 15 residues long. The V gene lost 2 bases and the J gene lost 7 bases, with 14 bases spanning the gap. CDR1 and CDR2 from the germline V gene are SEHNR and FQNEAQ (reference sequence). The CDR3: CASSLSPGGSGELFF. CDR3 in DNA: TGTGCCAGCAGCTTATCGCCAGGGGGGAGCGGGGAGCTGTTTTTT.

The rearrangement joins TRBV7-9 to TRBJ1-1, with 8 nucleotides matching TRBD1. CDR3 length equals 16 residues. Trimming cost V 5 bases and J 3 bases; bases outside gene matches: 11. Germline-derived CDR1 and CDR2 are SEHNR and FQNEAQ (reference sequence). For the CDR3, the DNA is TGTGCCAGCAGCCAGTTTCAGGGGGCGGTGGACACTGAAGCTTTCTTT. It is translated as CASSQFQGAVDTEAFF.

V usage is TRBV7-2 and J usage is TRBJ2-3, with 9 bases that match TRBD1. This CDR3 is built from 17 residues. The V segment lost 5 bases and the J segment 1 base; nucleotides outside the gene matches: 10. Germline-derived CDR1 and CDR2 are SGHTA and FQGNSA. The CDR3 DNA is TGTGCCAGCAGCCCCCACCCGACAGGGGGGGGCACAGATACGCAGTATTTT. Its translation: CASSPHPTGGGTDTQYF.

The chain has TRBV7-3 and TRBJ2-2; 9 bases line up with TRBD1. The CDR3 runs 16 residues. CDR1 is SGHTA, CDR2 FQGTGA, per germline. V was pared by 4 bases and J by 6 bases, with 9 bases of the junction left unmatched. In nucleotides, the CDR3 is TGTGCCAGCAGCTCGGAACGGGGACAGGGCGCCGGGGAGCTGTTTTTT. This codes for CASSSERGQGAGELFF.

The chain is built from TRBV21-1 and TRBJ2-7; the DNA was not used to check the table's D call, TRBD1. TRBV21-1 has pseudogene status. The CDR3 has 15 amino acids. The CDR3 DNA reads as TGTGCCAGCAGCGTAGGGGCAGGGTTTGGAGCAGAGCAGTACGTC. Translating it yields CASSVGAGFGAEQYV.

The rearrangement uses TRBV4-1 and TRBJ2-2; weak D call: TRBD2 (5 bases). The CDR3 consists of 13 residues. Germline CDR1 and CDR2: MGHRA and YSYEKL. V was shortened by 7 bases and J by 8 bases, with 14 bases between the two germline ends. CDR3 nucleotides: TGCGCCAGCAAACTGGAAACGGGAGGGGAGCTGTTTTTT. Amino acids: CASKLETGGELFF.

This chain uses TRBV6-6 with TRBJ1-2, with D possibly matching TRBD1 (6 bases). Deletions cut 8 bases from V and 4 bases from J, with 17 bases between. The CDR3 consists of 14 residues. Germline V gives CDR1 MNHNY, CDR2 SVGAGI (reference sequence). CDR3 in amino acids: CASLNKGGIYGYTF. CDR3 DNA: TGTGCCAGCTTAAATAAGGGGGGGATCTATGGCTACACCTTC.

The chain recombines TRBV25-1 with TRBJ2-5, with TRBD2 identical over 8 bases. The length of the CDR3 is 17 residues. The V and J ends lost 5 bases and 1 base, in that order; junction bases with no gene match: 12. From germline, CDR1 is MGHDK and CDR2 SYGVNS. Here the CDR3 DNA reads TGTGCCAGCAGTCCCCGGGGGGGCCCTAACCTCCAAGAGACCCAGTACTTC. As protein: CASSPRGGPNLQETQYF.

J is TRBJ2-7 and V is TRBV18; 7 bases map to TRBD1. The V gene end was trimmed by 2 bases and the J gene end by 3 bases; junction bases not matched to a gene: 7. CDR1 and CDR2 from the germline V gene are KGHSH and LQKENI. The CDR3 is 15 amino acids. The CDR3 DNA sequence: TGTGCCAGCTCACCAACTGGGACAGTTCGCTACGAGCAGTACTTC. It encodes CASSPTGTVRYEQYF. Based on the CDR3 plus reference TRBV18 and TRBJ2-7, the full variable domain is NAGVMQNPRHLVRRRGQEARLRCSPMKGHSHVYWYRQLPEEGLKFMVYLQKENIIDESGMPKERFSAEFPKEGPSILRIQQVVRGDSAAYFCASSPTGTVRYEQYFGPGTRLTVT.

V and J are TRBV18 and TRBJ2-5, with 8 bases matching TRBD1. This CDR3 is 14 amino acids long. After removal of 4 bases from V and 2 bases from J, the junction contained 3 bases not matched to a gene. Germline lookup yields CDR1 KGHSH and CDR2 LQKENI. CDR3 bases: TGTGCCAGCTCACTTCGACAGGGGCAAGAGACCCAGTACTTC. Translating it yields CASSLRQGQETQYF.

The CDR3 sequence is CASSQEARTLQYF. In nucleotides, the CDR3 is TGTGCCAGCAGCCAAGAAGCTCGGACTTTGCAGTATTTT. The rearrangement uses TRBV3-1 (or the pseudogene TRBV3-2) and TRBJ2-3; D is possibly TRBD2 (5 bases). Trimming shortened V by 0 bases and J by 11 bases, and 12 bases separated the two germline ends. The CDR3 extends over 13 amino acids. Germline CDR1 LGHDT, CDR2 YNNKEL (reference sequence).

This clone was recorded a few times. V usage is TRBV3-1 (or the pseudogene TRBV3-2) and J usage is TRBJ1-2, with 10 bases that match TRBD1. Germline lookup yields CDR1 LGHDT and CDR2 YNNKEL (reference sequence). Trimming cost V 2 bases and J 4 bases; bases outside gene matches: 4. This CDR3 spans 15 amino acids. The CDR3 DNA reads as TGTGCCAGCAGCCAATGGACAGGGGGTCCCTATGGCTACACCTTC. Translating gives CASSQWTGGPYGYTF.

V gene TRBV6-5 combines with J gene TRBJ1-2, with TRBD1 identical over 7 bases. The CDR3 sequence is 15 residues long. The germline V gene has CDR1 MNHEY and CDR2 SVGAGI. V lost 5 bases to trimming and J lost 7 bases; unmatched junction nucleotides: 13. The CDR3 coding sequence is TGTGCCAGCAGTCCGGAACAGGGGTCGACGGGTGGCTACACCTTC. Translated, it gives CASSPEQGSTGGYTF.

The chain combines TRBV19 with TRBJ1-6; TRBD1 matches at 9 bases. V lost 5 bases, J lost 0 bases, and 5 bases stayed unmatched. The CDR3 is 17 residues long. CDR1 is LNHDA, CDR2 SQIVND, per germline (reference sequence). The CDR3 coding sequence is TGTGCCAGTAGTTCCGGGACAGGGAGCTCCTATAATTCACCCCTCCACTTT. It codes for CASSSGTGSSYNSPLHF.

This chain joins TRBV14 and TRBJ1-1; weak D call: TRBD1 (5 bases). Per germline, CDR1 SGHDN and CDR2 FVKESK. V dropped 0 bases and J dropped 1 base, with 12 bases sitting between them. The CDR3 loop spans 16 amino acids. CDR3 DNA sequence: TGTGCCAGCAGCCAAGATGATAAAGGGGAGAACACTGAAGCTTTCTTT. As protein: CASSQDDKGENTEAFF.

The chain links TRBV5-4 to TRBJ2-4; 9 nucleotides align to TRBD1. CDR3 length equals 14 residues. The trim removed 4 bases at V and 7 bases at J, leaving 6 bases unmatched. Germline lookup yields CDR1 SGHNT and CDR2 YYREEE (reference sequence). This CDR3 reads CASSLRTGENIQYF. The CDR3 coding sequence is TGTGCCAGCAGCCTAAGGACAGGGGAGAACATTCAGTACTTC.